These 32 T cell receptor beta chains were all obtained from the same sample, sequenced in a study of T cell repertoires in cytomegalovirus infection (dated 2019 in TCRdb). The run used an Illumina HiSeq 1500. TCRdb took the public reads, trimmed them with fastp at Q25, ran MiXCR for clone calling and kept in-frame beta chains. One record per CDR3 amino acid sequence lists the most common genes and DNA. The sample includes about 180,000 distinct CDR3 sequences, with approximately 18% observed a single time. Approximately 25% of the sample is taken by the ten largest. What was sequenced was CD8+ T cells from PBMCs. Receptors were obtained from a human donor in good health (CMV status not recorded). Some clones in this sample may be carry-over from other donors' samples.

The CDR3 here is CASVDGNRDSFTGANVLTF. CDR3 nucleotide sequence: TGTGCCAGCGTGGACGGGAACAGGGACTCCTTCACTGGGGCCAACGTCCTGACTTTC. V gene TRBV6-2 or TRBV6-3 combines with J gene TRBJ2-6, with D possibly being TRBD1 or TRBD2 (6 bases each). The CDR3 sequence is 19 residues long. The V end lost 8 bases, the J end lost 2 bases, and 25 bases lay between the germline ends. The germline CDR1 and CDR2 sequences are MNHEY and SVGEGT.

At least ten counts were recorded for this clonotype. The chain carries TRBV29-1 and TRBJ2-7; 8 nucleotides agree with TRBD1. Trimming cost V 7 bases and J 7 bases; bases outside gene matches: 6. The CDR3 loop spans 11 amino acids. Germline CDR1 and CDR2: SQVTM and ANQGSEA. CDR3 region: CSAQGAGEQYF. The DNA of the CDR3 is TGCAGCGCCCAGGGGGCAGGGGAGCAGTACTTC.

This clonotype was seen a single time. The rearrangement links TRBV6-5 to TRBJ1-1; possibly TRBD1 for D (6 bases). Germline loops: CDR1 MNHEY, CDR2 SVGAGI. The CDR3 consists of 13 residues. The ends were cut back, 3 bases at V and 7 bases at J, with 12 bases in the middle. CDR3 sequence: CASSYHRVDEAFF. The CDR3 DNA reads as TGTGCCAGCAGTTATCACAGGGTCGATGAAGCTTTCTTT.

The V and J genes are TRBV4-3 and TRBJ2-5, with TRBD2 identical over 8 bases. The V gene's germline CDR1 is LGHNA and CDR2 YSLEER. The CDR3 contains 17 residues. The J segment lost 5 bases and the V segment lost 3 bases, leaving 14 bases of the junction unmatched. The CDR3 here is CASSHSSSGRVLETQYF. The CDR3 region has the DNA TGCGCCAGCAGCCACTCGTCTAGCGGGCGAGTTTTGGAGACCCAGTACTTC.

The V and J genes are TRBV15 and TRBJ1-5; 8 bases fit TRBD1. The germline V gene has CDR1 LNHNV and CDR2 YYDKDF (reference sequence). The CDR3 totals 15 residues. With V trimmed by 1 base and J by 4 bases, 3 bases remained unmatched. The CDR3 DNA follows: TGTGCCACCAGCAGAGTAAGACAGGGGAATCAGCCCCAGCATTTT. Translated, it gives CATSRVRQGNQPQHF.

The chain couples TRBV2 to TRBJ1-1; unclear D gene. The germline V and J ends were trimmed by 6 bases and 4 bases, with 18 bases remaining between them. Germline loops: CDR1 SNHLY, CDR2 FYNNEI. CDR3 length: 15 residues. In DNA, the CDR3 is TGTGCCAGCAGCCGCGACGGTGGACGGAGCACTGAAGCTTTCTTT. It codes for CASSRDGGRSTEAFF.

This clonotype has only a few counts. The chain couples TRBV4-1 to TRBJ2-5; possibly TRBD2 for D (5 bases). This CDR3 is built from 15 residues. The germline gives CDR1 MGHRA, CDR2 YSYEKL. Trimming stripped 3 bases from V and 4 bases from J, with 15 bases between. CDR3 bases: TGCGCCAGCAGCCAGAGTGCGGGTATGCGAGAGACCCAGTACTTC. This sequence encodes CASSQSAGMRETQYF.

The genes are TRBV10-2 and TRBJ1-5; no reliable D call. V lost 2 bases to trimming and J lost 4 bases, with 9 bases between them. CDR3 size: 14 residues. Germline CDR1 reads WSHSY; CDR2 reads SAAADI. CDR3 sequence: CASSEGEENQPQHF. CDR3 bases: TGCGCCAGCAGTGAGGGAGAAGAGAATCAGCCCCAGCATTTT.

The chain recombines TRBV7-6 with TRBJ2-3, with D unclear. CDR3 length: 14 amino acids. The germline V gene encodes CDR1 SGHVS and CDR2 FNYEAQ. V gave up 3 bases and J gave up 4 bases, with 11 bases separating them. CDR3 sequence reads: CASSFKYSSDTQYF. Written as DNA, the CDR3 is TGTGCCAGCAGCTTTAAGTACTCTTCAGATACGCAGTATTTT. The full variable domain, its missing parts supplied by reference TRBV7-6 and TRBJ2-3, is GAGVSQSPRYKVTKRGQDVALRCDPISGHVSLYWYRQALGQGPEFLTYFNYEAQQDKSGLPNDRFSAERPEGSISTLTIQRTEQRDSAMYRCASSFKYSSDTQYFGPGTRLTVL.

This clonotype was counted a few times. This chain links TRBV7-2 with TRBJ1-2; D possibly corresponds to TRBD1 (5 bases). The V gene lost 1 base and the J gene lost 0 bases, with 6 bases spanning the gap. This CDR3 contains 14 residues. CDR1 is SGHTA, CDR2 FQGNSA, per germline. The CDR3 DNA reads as TGTGCCAGCAGCTTAGGACAGACTAACTATGGCTACACCTTC. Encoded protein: CASSLGQTNYGYTF.

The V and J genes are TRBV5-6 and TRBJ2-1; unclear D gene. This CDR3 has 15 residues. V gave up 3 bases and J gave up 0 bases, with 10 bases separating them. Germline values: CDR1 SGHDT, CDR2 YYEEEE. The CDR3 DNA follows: TGTGCCAGCAGCTGGGTTCATCACTCCTACAATGAGCAGTTCTTC. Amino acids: CASSWVHHSYNEQFF.

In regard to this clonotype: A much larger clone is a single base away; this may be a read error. In DNA form, the CDR3 reads TGTGCCAGCAGCCCCGGGACAGGGGCCCACGAGCAGTACTTC. This codes for CASSPGTGAHEQYF. This chain connects TRBV6-5 to TRBJ2-7, with TRBD1 matching over 10 bases. Germline CDR1 is MNHEY and CDR2 is SVGAGI. With V trimmed by 6 bases and J by 5 bases, 7 bases remained unmatched. The CDR3 covers 14 residues.

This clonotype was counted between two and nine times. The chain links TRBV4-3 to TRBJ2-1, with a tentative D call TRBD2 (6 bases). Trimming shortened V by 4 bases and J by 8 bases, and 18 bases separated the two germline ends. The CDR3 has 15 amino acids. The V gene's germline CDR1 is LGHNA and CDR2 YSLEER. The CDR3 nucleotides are TGCGCCAGCAGCCCCGGGACTCCCAAAGGCGATGAGCAGTTCTTC. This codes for CASSPGTPKGDEQFF.

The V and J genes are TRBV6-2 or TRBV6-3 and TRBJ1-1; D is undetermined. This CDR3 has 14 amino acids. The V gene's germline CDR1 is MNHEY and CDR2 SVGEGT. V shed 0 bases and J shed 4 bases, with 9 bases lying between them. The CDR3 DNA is TGTGCCAGCAGTTACTCGAGAGGTTCCACTGAAGCTTTCTTT. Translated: CASSYSRGSTEAFF.

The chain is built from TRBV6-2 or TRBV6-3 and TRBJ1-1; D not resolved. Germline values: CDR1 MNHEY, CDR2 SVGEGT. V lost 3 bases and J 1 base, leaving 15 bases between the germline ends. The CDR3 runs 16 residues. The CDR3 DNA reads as TGTGCCAGCAGTTATTCGGCGGCACAACCGAACACTGAAGCTTTCTTT. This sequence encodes CASSYSAAQPNTEAFF.

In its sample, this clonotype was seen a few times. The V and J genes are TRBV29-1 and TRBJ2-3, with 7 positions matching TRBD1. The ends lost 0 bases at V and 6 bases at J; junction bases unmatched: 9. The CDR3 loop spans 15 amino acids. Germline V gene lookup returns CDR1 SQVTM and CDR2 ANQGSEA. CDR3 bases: TGCAGCGTTGAAGATAATGACAGGGTGAGGGATACGCAGTATTTT. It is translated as CSVEDNDRVRDTQYF.

The CDR3: CASSFWDRCSNYGYTF. The CDR3 nucleotides read TGTGCCAGCAGCTTCTGGGACAGGTGCTCGAACTATGGCTACACCTTC. V and J are TRBV11-2 and TRBJ1-2; TRBD1 aligns across 8 bases. The CDR3 sequence is 16 residues long. With 3 bases clipped from V and 2 bases from J, the junction kept 8 bases outside the gene matches. Germline V gene data show CDR1 as SGHAT and CDR2 as FQNNGV.

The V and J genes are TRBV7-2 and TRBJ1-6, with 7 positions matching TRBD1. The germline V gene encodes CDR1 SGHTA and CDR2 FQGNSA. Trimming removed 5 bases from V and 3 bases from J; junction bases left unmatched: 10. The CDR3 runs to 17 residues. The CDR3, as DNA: TGTGCCAGCAGCCTCCCACCAGGGGGACGCTATAATTCACCCCTCCACTTT. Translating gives CASSLPPGGRYNSPLHF. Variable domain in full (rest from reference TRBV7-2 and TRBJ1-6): GAGVSQSPSNKVTEKGKDVELRCDPISGHTALYWYRQSLGQGLEFLIYFQGNSAPDKSGLPSDRFSAERTGGSVSTLTIQRTQQEDSAVYLCASSLPPGGRYNSPLHFGNGTRLTVT.

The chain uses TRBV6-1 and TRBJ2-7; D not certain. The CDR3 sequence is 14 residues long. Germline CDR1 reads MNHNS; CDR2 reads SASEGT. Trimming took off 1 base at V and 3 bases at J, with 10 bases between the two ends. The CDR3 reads CASSEGTGNYEQYF. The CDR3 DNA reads TGTGCCAGCAGTGAAGGTACGGGTAACTACGAGCAGTACTTC.

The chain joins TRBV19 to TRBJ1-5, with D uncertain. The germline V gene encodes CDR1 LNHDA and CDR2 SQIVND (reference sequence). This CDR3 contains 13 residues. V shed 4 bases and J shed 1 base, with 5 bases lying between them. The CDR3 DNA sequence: TGTGCCAGTAGTACCGAAAGCAATCAGCCCCAGCATTTT. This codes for CASSTESNQPQHF.

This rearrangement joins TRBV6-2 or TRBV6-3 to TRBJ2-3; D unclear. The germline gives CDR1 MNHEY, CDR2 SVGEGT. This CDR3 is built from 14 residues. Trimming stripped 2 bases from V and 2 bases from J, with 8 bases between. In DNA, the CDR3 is TGTGCCAGCAGTTACCCAGTTGACACAGATACGCAGTATTTT. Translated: CASSYPVDTDTQYF.

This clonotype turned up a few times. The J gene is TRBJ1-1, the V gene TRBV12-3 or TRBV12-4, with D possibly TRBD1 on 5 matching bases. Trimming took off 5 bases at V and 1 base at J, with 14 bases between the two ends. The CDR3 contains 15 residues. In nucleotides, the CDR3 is TGTGCCAGCAGTCCCCAGGGTTTGAGGAACACTGAAGCTTTCTTT. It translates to CASSPQGLRNTEAFF.

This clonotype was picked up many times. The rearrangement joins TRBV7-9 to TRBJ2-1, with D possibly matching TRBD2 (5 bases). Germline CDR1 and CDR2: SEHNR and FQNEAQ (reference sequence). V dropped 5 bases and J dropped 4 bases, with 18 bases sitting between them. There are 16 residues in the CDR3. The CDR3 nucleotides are TGTGCCAGCAGCCATCCCGGGGAGCCCACGTACAATGAGCAGTTCTTC. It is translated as CASSHPGEPTYNEQFF.

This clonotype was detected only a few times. CDR3 loop: CSARAAGTPNTEAFF. CDR3 sequence (DNA): TGCAGTGCTAGGGCCGCCGGGACACCGAACACTGAAGCTTTCTTT. J is TRBJ1-1 and V is TRBV20-1, with D possibly matching TRBD1 (6 bases). V lost 3 bases, J lost 1 base, and 15 bases lay in between. The CDR3 is 15 residues long. Germline assignment: CDR1 DFQATT and CDR2 SNEGSKA (reference sequence).

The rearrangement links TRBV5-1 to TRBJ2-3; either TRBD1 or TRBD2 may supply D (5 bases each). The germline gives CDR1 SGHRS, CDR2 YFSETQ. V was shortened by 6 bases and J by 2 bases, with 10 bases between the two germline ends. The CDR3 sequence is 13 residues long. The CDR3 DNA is TGCGCCAGCACCGGGACGGACACAGATACGCAGTATTTT. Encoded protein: CASTGTDTDTQYF.

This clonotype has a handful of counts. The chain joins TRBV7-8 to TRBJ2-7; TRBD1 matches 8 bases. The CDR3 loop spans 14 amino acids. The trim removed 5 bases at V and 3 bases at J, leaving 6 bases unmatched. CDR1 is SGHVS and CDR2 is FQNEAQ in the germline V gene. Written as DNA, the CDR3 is TGTGCCAGCAGCCGGGACAGGCGGAACTACGAGCAGTACTTC. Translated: CASSRDRRNYEQYF.

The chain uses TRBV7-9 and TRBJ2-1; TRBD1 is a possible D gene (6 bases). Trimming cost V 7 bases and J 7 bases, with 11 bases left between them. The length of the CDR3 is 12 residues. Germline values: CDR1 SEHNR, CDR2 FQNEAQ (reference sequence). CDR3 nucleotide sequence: TGTGCCAGCACCGGACAGAATAATGAGCAGTTCTTC. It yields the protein CASTGQNNEQFF.

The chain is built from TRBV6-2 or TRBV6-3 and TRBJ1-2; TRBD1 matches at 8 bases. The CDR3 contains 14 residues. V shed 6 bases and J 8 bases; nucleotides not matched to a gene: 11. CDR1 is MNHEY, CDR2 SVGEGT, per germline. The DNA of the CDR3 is TGTGCCAGCAGCGAATCCGGGACAGGTTACGGCTACACCTTC. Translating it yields CASSESGTGYGYTF.

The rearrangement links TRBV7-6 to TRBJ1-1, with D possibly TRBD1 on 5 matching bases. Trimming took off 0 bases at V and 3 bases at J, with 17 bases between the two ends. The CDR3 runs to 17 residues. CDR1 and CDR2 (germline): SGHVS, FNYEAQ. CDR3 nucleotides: TGTGCCAGCAGCTTAGCCCGTTATCGGGGGGGGGACACTGAAGCTTTCTTT. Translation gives CASSLARYRGGDTEAFF. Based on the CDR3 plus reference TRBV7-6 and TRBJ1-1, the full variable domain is GAGVSQSPRYKVTKRGQDVALRCDPISGHVSLYWYRQALGQGPEFLTYFNYEAQQDKSGLPNDRFSAERPEGSISTLTIQRTEQRDSAMYRCASSLARYRGGDTEAFFGQGTRLTVV.

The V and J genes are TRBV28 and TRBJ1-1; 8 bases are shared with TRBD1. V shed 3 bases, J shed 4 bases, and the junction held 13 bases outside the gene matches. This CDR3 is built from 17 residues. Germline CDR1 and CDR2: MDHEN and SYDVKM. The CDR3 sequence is CASSFSGTGGIGTEAFF. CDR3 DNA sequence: TGTGCCAGCAGTTTTTCCGGGACAGGAGGTATCGGCACTGAAGCTTTCTTT.

CDR3 in DNA: TGTGCCAGCAGTATCTCTGGACTACTATCCCAAATATACGAGCAGTACTTC. It is translated as CASSISGLLSQIYEQYF. The V gene is TRBV2, the J gene TRBJ2-7; a weak D match, TRBD2 (6 bases). Germline CDR1 is SNHLY and CDR2 is FYNNEI. V was pared by 5 bases and J by 4 bases, with 24 bases between. This CDR3 is built from 17 residues.

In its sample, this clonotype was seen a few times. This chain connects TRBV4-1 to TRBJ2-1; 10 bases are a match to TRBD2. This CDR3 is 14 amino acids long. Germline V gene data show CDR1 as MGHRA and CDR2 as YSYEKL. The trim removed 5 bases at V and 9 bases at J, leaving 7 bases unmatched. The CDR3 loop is CASSGQTSGPEQFF. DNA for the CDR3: TGCGCCAGCAGCGGACAGACTAGCGGGCCTGAGCAGTTCTTC.